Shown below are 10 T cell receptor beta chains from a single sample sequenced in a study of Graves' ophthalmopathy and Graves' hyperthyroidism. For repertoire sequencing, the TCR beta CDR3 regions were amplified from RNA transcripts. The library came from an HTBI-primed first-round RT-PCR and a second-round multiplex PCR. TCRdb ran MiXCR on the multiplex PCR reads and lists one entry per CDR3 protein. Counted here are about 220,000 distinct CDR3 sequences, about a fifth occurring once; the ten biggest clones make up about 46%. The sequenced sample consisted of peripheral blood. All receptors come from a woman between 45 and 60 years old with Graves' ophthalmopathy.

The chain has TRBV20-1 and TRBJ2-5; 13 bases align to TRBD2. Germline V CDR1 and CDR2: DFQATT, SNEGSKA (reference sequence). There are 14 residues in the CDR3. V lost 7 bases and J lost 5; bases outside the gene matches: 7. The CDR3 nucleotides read TGCAGTGATAGGACTAGCGGGAGTTTCGAGACCCAGTACTTC. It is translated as CSDRTSGSFETQYF.

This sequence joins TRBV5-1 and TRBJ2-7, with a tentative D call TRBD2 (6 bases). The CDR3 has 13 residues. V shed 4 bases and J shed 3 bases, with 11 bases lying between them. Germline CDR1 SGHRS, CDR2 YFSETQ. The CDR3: CASSPPEGYEQYF. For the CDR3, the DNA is TGCGCCAGCAGCCCCCCGGAGGGCTACGAGCAGTACTTC.

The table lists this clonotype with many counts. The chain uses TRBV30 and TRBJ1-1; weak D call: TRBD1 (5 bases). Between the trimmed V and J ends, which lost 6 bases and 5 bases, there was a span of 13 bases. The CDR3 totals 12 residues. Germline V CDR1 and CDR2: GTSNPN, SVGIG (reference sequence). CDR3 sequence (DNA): TGTGCCTGCCTCGGGGCGTTTACTGAAGCTTTCTTT. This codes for CACLGAFTEAFF.

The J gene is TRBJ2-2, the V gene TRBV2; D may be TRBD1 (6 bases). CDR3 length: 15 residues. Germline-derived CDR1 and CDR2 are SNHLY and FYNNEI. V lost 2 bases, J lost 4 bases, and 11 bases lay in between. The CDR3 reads CASSEMGAGTGELFF. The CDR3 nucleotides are TGTGCCAGCAGTGAAATGGGGGCCGGCACCGGGGAGCTGTTTTTT. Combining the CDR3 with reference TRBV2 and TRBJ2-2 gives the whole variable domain EPEVTQTPSHQVTQMGQEVILRCVPISNHLYFYWYRQILGQKVEFLVSFYNNEISEKSEIFDDQFSVERPDGSNFTLKIRSTKLEDSAMYFCASSEMGAGTGELFFGEGSRLTVL.

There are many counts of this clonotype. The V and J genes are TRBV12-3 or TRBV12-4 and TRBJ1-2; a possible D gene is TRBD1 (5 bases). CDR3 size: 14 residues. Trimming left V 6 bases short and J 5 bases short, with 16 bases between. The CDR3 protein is CASRSQGARYGYTF. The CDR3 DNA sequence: TGTGCCAGCAGATCGCAGGGAGCTCGGTATGGCTACACCTTC.

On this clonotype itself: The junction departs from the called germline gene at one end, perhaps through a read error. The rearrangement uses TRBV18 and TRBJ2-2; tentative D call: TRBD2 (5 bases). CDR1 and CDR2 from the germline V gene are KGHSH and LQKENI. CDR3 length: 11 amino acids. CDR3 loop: CASSTAEELYF. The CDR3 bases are TGTGCCAGCTCAACTGCGGAGGAGCTGTATTTT.

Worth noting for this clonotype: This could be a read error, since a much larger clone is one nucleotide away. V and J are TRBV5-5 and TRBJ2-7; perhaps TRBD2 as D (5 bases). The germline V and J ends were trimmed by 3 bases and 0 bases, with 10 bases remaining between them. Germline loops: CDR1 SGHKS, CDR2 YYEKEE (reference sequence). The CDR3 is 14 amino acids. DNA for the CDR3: TGTGCCAGCAGCTACCGACTAATCTCCTACGAGCAGTACTTC. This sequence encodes CASSYRLISYEQYF. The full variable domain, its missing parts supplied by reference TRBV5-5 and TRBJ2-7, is DAGVTQSPTHLIKTRGQQVTLRCSPISGHKSVSWYQQVLGQGPQFIFQYYEKEERGRGNFPDRFSARQFPNYSSELNVNALLLGDSALYLCASSYRLISYEQYFGPGTRLTVT.

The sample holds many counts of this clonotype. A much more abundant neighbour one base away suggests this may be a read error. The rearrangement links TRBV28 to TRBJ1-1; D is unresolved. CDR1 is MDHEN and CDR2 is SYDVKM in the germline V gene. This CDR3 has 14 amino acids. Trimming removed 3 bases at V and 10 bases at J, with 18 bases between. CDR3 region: CASSFVASLIGAFF. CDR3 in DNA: TGTGCCAGCAGTTTTGTTGCGAGTTTAATTGGAGCTTTCTTT. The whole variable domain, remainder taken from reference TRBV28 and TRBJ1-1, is DVKVTQSSRYLVKRTGEKVFLECVQDMDHENMFWYRQDPGLGLRLIYFSYDVKMKEKGDIPEGYSVSREKKERFSLILESASTNQTSMYLCASSFVASLIGAFFGQGTRLTVV.

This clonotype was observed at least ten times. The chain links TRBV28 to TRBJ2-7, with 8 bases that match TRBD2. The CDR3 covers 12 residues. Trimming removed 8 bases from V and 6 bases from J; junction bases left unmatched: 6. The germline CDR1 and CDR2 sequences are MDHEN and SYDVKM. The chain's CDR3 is CASEGLAGEQYF. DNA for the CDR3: TGTGCCAGCGAGGGGCTAGCGGGCGAGCAGTACTTC.

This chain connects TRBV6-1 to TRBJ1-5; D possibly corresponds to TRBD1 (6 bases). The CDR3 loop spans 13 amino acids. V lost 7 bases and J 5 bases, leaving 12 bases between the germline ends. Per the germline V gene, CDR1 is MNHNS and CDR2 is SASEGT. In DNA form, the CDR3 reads TGTGCCAGCATCGGAAGGGGGGATCAGCCCCAGCATTTT. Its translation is CASIGRGDQPQHF.